This T cell receptor beta chain was sequenced in a study of shared clonotypes between healthy human individuals. The authors split each subset's genomic DNA evenly across several immunoSEQ plates. Data came from immunoSEQ multiplex PCR; TCRdb stores just in-frame clones and leaves some out. The data hold some 450,000 clones, with over 60% observed a single time. The CDR3 totals 12 residues. The germline V gene has CDR1 MDHEN and CDR2 SYDVKM. Trimming pared 2 bases from V and 5 bases from J, leaving 6 bases between. The TCR comes from a woman in her 40s in good health. Some clones in this sample may be carry-over from other donors' samples. The chain has TRBV28 and TRBJ1-1, with D hard to call. The sample was PBMCs. CDR3: CASSLIETEAFF. CDR3 DNA sequence: TGTGCCAGCAGTTTAATTGAGACTGAAGCTTTCTTT.